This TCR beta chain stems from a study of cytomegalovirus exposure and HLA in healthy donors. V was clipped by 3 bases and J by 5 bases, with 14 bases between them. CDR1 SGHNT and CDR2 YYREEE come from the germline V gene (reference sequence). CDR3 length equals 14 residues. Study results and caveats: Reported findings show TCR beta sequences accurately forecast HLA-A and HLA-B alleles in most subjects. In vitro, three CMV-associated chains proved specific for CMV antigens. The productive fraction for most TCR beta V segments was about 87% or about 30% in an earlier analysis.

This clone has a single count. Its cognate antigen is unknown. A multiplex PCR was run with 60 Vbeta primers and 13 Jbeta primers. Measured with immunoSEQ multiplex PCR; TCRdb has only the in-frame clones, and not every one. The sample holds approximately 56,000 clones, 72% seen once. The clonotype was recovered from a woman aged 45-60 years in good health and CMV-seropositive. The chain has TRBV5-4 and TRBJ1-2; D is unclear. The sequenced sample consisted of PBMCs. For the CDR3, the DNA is TGTGCCAGCAGCTCACCGGCGGAGCAGTATGGCTACACCTTC. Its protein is CASSSPAEQYGYTF.